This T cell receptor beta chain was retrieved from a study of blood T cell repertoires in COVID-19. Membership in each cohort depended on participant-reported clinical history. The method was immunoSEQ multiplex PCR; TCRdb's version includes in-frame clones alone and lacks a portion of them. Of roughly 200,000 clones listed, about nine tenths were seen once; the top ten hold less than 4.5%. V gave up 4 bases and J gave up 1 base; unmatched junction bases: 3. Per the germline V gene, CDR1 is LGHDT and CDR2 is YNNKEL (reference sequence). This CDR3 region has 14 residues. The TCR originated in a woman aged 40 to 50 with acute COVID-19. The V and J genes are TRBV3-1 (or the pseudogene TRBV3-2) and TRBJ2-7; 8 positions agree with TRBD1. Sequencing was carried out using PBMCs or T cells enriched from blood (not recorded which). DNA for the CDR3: TGTGCCAGCAGCCCCGGACAGGGATCCTACGAGCAGTACGTC. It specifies CASSPGQGSYEQYV.